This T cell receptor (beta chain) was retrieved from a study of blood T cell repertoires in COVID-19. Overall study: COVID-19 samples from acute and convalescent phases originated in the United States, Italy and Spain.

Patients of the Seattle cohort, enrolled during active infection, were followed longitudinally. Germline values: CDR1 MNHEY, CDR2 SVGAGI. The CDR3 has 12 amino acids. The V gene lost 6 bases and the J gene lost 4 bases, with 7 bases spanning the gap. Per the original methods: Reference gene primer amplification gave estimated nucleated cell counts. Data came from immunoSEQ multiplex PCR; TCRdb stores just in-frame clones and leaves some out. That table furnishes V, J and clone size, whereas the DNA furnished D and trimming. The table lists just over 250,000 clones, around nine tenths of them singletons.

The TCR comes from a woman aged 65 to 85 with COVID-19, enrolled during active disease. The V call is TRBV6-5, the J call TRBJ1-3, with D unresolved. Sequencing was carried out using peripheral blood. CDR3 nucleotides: TGTGCCAGCAGCAAGACAGGAAACACCATATATTTT. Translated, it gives CASSKTGNTIYF.